The 5 T cell receptor beta chains in this list originate from one sample, sequenced in a study of cytomegalovirus exposure and HLA in healthy donors. The PCR employed 60 Vbeta primers together with 13 Jbeta primers. Some clones are missing from TCRdb's copy, which holds only in-frame ones; the method was immunoSEQ multiplex PCR. The sample records about 170,000 clones, around 77% being singletons. Sequenced input: PBMCs. These TCRs come from a woman aged 25 to 45 in good health and CMV-seropositive.

The V gene is TRBV27, the J gene TRBJ1-4; D possibly corresponds to TRBD1 (6 bases). This CDR3 has 15 residues. In germline, CDR1 is MNHEY, CDR2 SMNVEV (reference sequence). Trimming stripped 6 bases from V and 2 bases from J, with 13 bases between. Here the CDR3 reads CASRDTGPTNEKLFF. CDR3 in DNA: TGTGCCAGCAGGGATACAGGGCCCACTAATGAAAAACTGTTTTTT. The variable domain in full, completed from reference TRBV27 and TRBJ1-4, reads EAQVTQNPRYLITVTGKKLTVTCSQNMNHEYMSWYRQDPGLGLRQIYYSMNVEVTDKGDVPEGYKVSRKEKRNFPLILESPSPNQTSLYFCASRDTGPTNEKLFFGSGTQLSVL.

The gene calls are TRBV7-2 and TRBJ2-5; 8 positions agree with TRBD2. This CDR3 spans 15 amino acids. V was clipped by 3 bases and J by 3 bases; unmatched bases: 6. CDR1 and CDR2 (germline): SGHTA, FQGNSA. The CDR3 here is CASSFDRGGEETQYF. Written as DNA, the CDR3 is TGTGCCAGCAGCTTTGACCGGGGGGGCGAAGAGACCCAGTACTTC.

The chain links TRBV5-5 to TRBJ2-7, with 10 bases aligning to TRBD1. Germline values: CDR1 SGHKS, CDR2 YYEKEE (reference sequence). Trimming removed 1 base from V and 4 bases from J; junction bases left unmatched: 2. The CDR3 is 14 residues long. The CDR3 nucleotides are TGTGCCAGCAGCTTGACGGACAGGGGGTACGAGCAGTACTTC. It specifies CASSLTDRGYEQYF.

The chain employs TRBV28 and TRBJ2-7; D possibly corresponds to TRBD2 (6 bases). This CDR3 is 17 amino acids long. Germline V gene data show CDR1 as MDHEN and CDR2 as SYDVKM. Deletions cut 3 bases from V and 3 bases from J, with 21 bases between. The CDR3 region has the DNA TGTGCCAGCAGTTTCGGGACTCCCCTAGCCTCTTTCTACGAGCAGTACTTC. It codes for CASSFGTPLASFYEQYF. Complete variable domain (other parts from reference TRBV28 and TRBJ2-7): DVKVTQSSRYLVKRTGEKVFLECVQDMDHENMFWYRQDPGLGLRLIYFSYDVKMKEKGDIPEGYSVSREKKERFSLILESASTNQTSMYLCASSFGTPLASFYEQYFGPGTRLTVT.

This clone was seen more than once but under ten times. This rearrangement joins TRBV2 to TRBJ1-1, with D possibly TRBD1 on 6 matching bases. Germline V gene sequence: CDR1 SNHLY, CDR2 FYNNEI. The CDR3 is 14 residues long. The V end was cut by 4 bases, the J end by 3 bases, with 12 bases between. As DNA, the CDR3 is TGTGCCAGCAGTGTAACAGGGAGGGACACTGAAGCTTTCTTT. Encoded protein: CASSVTGRDTEAFF.